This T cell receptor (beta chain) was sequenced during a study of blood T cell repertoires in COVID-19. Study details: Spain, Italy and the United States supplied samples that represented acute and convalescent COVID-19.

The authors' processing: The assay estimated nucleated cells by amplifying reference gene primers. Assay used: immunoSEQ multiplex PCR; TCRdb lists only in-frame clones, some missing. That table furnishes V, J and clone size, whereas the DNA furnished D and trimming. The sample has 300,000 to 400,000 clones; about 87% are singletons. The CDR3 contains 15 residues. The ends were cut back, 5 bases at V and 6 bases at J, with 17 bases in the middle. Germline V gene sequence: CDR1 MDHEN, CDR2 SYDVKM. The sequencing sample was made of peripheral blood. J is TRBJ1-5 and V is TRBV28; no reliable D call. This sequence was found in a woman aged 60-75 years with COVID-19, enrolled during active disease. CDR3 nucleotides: TGTGCCAGCAGTCTCCCGGTAGGGAGGAGTCAGCCCCAGCATTTT. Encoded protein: CASSLPVGRSQPQHF.